One sample yielded the 31 T cell receptor beta chains listed below, sequenced in a study of PD-1 blockade in classical Hodgkin lymphoma. This table comes from immunoSEQ multiplex PCR, and its TCRdb copy is limited to in-frame clones, with some not included. The sample carries around 13,000 clones, 88% recorded once. Time point indicated: cycle 4 day 1 (C4D1), after more than five weeks of nivolumab. With no exception, relapse followed autologous stem cell transplantation in all patients, and brentuximab vedotin exposure varied. Purification of CD4+ T cells from thawed PBMCs was achieved by magnetic negative selection. The sequencing here drew on CD4+ T cells from blood, taken before the fourth cycle of nivolumab. These receptors were taken from a human donor with classical Hodgkin lymphoma.

This chain uses TRBV7-3 with TRBJ2-3; D unresolved. Trimming took off 2 bases at V and 6 bases at J, with 12 bases between the two ends. Per the germline V gene, CDR1 is SGHTA and CDR2 is FQGTGA. This CDR3 region has 14 residues. The CDR3 region is CASSLFGARDTQYF. Written as DNA, the CDR3 is TGTGCCAGCAGCTTATTCGGAGCCCGCGATACGCAGTATTTT. The whole variable domain, remainder taken from reference TRBV7-3 and TRBJ2-3, is GAGVSQTPSNKVTEKGKYVELRCDPISGHTALYWYRQSLGQGPEFLIYFQGTGAADDSGLPNDRFFAVRPEGSVSTLKIQRTERGDSAVYLCASSLFGARDTQYFGPGTRLTVL.

This rearrangement joins TRBV11-1 to TRBJ1-2; TRBD1 is a possible D gene (6 bases). The CDR3 has 13 amino acids. Germline-derived CDR1 and CDR2 are SGHAT and FQDESV (reference sequence). V lost 3 bases and J 5 bases, leaving 10 bases between the germline ends. The CDR3 region is CASSFNREYGYTF. CDR3 coding DNA: TGTGCCAGCAGCTTCAACAGGGAGTATGGCTACACCTTC.

J is TRBJ1-1 and V is TRBV19; 8 nucleotides align to TRBD1. The CDR3 sequence is 15 residues long. V gave up 4 bases and J gave up 4 bases; unmatched junction bases: 8. CDR1 is LNHDA and CDR2 is SQIVND in the germline V gene (reference sequence). Written as DNA, the CDR3 is TGTGCCAGTAGTACATTAACAGGGGGTAGCACTGAAGCTTTCTTT. This encodes CASSTLTGGSTEAFF.

The gene calls are TRBV5-1 and TRBJ2-5; 12 bases align to TRBD2. Germline CDR1 SGHRS, CDR2 YFSETQ. CDR3 length: 15 residues. The J segment lost 1 base and the V segment lost 4 bases, leaving 2 bases of the junction unmatched. The CDR3 DNA is TGCGCCAGCAGCCAGGGACTAGCGGGCCAAGAGACCCAGTACTTC. Protein: CASSQGLAGQETQYF.

Only one count was recorded for this clone. The rearrangement uses TRBV7-8 and TRBJ2-2; D is perhaps TRBD1 (6 bases). Germline-derived CDR1 and CDR2 are SGHVS and FQNEAQ. The CDR3 consists of 15 residues. Trimming removed 1 base from V and 4 bases from J, with 10 bases in between. The DNA of the CDR3 is TGTGCCAGCAGCTTAGGGGGGCCCGGCACCGGGGAGCTGTTTTTT. It yields the protein CASSLGGPGTGELFF.

V and J are TRBV14 and TRBJ2-5, with a weak D call TRBD2 (6 bases). Trimming stripped 4 bases from V and 4 bases from J, with 16 bases between. Germline-derived CDR1 and CDR2 are SGHDN and FVKESK. The CDR3 runs 15 residues. In DNA form, the CDR3 reads TGTGCCAGCAGCCGCCCGGGACTCCTAGTAGAGACCCAGTACTTC. Residues: CASSRPGLLVETQYF. Looking up the rest from reference TRBV14 and TRBJ2-5 gives the full variable domain: EAGVTQFPSHSVIEKGQTVTLRCDPISGHDNLYWYRRVMGKEIKFLLHFVKESKQDESGMPNNRFLAERTGGTYSTLKVQPAELEDSGVYFCASSRPGLLVETQYFGPGTRLLVL.

In its sample, this clone was seen a few times. This sequence joins TRBV12-5 and TRBJ1-2, with D unresolved. CDR1 and CDR2 (germline): LGHNT, FRNRAP. Trimming cost V 0 bases and J 8 bases, with 13 bases left between them. CDR3 length: 14 residues. The CDR3 sequence: CASGLVKEAGGYTF. CDR3 nucleotides: TGTGCTAGTGGTTTGGTAAAAGAAGCGGGAGGCTACACCTTC.

In its sample, this clone was seen a few times. V and J are TRBV2 and TRBJ1-2; a weak D match, TRBD1 (5 bases). The CDR3 extends over 12 amino acids. Trimming left V 6 bases short and J 7 bases short, with 12 bases between. Germline-derived CDR1 and CDR2 are SNHLY and FYNNEI. This CDR3 reads CASRGSGIGYTF. In DNA, the CDR3 is TGTGCCAGCAGAGGATCAGGGATTGGCTACACCTTC.

This clone was picked up a small number of times. This chain connects TRBV7-3 to TRBJ1-1, with a possible D match to TRBD1 (6 bases). The germline V gene has CDR1 SGHTA and CDR2 FQGTGA. There are 14 residues in the CDR3. Between the trimmed V and J ends, which lost 4 bases and 3 bases, there was a span of 12 bases. The CDR3 nucleotides are TGTGCCAGCAGCTCACAGGGAGTGGACACTGAAGCTTTCTTT. Protein: CASSSQGVDTEAFF.

This clone has only a few counts. Other DNA sequences from this sample encode an identical CDR3 as well. The chain couples TRBV5-1 to TRBJ2-5; D gene uncertain. The CDR3 is 13 amino acids. Germline V gene sequence: CDR1 SGHRS, CDR2 YFSETQ. V was pared by 0 bases and J by 2 bases, with 5 bases between. CDR3 bases: TGCGCCAGCAGCTTGGGCGGTCAAGAGACCCAGTACTTC. This gives the protein CASSLGGQETQYF.

The chain is built from TRBV4-3 and TRBJ2-7; the D call may be TRBD1 or TRBD2 (5 bases each). Germline values: CDR1 LGHNA, CDR2 YSLEER. V lost 0 bases and J lost 7, with 19 bases in between. There are 16 residues in the CDR3. The CDR3 reads CASSQDDRGRVREQYF. In DNA form, the CDR3 reads TGCGCCAGCAGCCAAGATGACCGGGGCAGAGTACGGGAGCAGTACTTC.

The rearrangement joins TRBV5-1 to TRBJ1-1; TRBD1 matches 7 bases. The CDR3 extends over 15 amino acids. Germline assignment: CDR1 SGHRS and CDR2 YFSETQ. Trimming at V came to 2 bases and at J to 4 bases, leaving 8 bases not matched to a gene. The CDR3 nucleotides are TGCGCCAGCAGCTTTTTGGAGGGGGCGTCCACTGAAGCTTTCTTT. It specifies CASSFLEGASTEAFF. The variable domain in full, with the rest retrieved from reference TRBV5-1 and TRBJ1-1, is KAGVTQTPRYLIKTRGQQVTLSCSPISGHRSVSWYQQTPGQGLQFLFEYFSETQRNKGNFPGRFSGRQFSNSRSEMNVSTLELGDSALYLCASSFLEGASTEAFFGQGTRLTVV.

The rearrangement links TRBV27 to TRBJ2-2, with 7 bases matching TRBD2. CDR1 is MNHEY and CDR2 is SMNVEV in the germline V gene (reference sequence). The V and J ends lost 7 bases and 3 bases, in that order; junction bases with no gene match: 8. This CDR3 region has 15 residues. CDR3 sequence: CASTPERGYTGELFF. In nucleotides, the CDR3 is TGTGCCAGCACCCCCGAGCGGGGATACACCGGGGAGCTGTTTTTT.

The chain recombines TRBV5-1 with TRBJ1-1; 7 bases are shared with TRBD1. V was pared by 5 bases and J by 4 bases, with 8 bases of the junction left unmatched. This CDR3 is built from 14 residues. Germline loops: CDR1 SGHRS, CDR2 YFSETQ. This chain's CDR3 is CASRGGGGSTEAFF. DNA of the CDR3: TGCGCCAGCAGAGGAGGGGGCGGGAGCACTGAAGCTTTCTTT.

V and J are TRBV6-1 and TRBJ2-5; D not resolved. The germline gives CDR1 MNHNS, CDR2 SASEGT. V was trimmed by 1 base and J by 2 bases, leaving 11 bases between them. This CDR3 spans 15 amino acids. The CDR3 region has the DNA TGTGCCAGCAGTGAAGTGTCGGGTTTTCAAGAGACCCAGTACTTC. Its protein product is CASSEVSGFQETQYF.

The rearrangement links TRBV5-1 to TRBJ2-4; D is possibly TRBD1 or TRBD2 (5 bases each). Germline CDR1 and CDR2: SGHRS and YFSETQ. The CDR3 spans 13 residues. V lost 1 base and J 6 bases, leaving 8 bases between the germline ends. CDR3 in amino acids: CASSLWDGNIQYF. DNA for the CDR3: TGCGCCAGCAGCTTGTGGGACGGAAACATTCAGTACTTC. Full variable domain (remainder filled in from reference TRBV5-1 and TRBJ2-4): KAGVTQTPRYLIKTRGQQVTLSCSPISGHRSVSWYQQTPGQGLQFLFEYFSETQRNKGNFPGRFSGRQFSNSRSEMNVSTLELGDSALYLCASSLWDGNIQYFGAGTRLSVL.

The count of this clone is one. The rearrangement links TRBV4-2 to TRBJ1-4; D is perhaps TRBD1 (5 bases). With 1 base removed from V and 3 bases from J, the gap between germline ends came to 12 bases. The length of the CDR3 is 16 residues. Germline-derived CDR1 and CDR2 are LGHNA and YNFKEQ. Here the CDR3 reads CASSQGVRDSNEKLFF. CDR3 coding DNA: TGTGCCAGCAGCCAAGGGGTCAGGGATTCTAATGAAAAACTGTTTTTT.

The chain joins TRBV2 to TRBJ2-2; unclear D gene. This CDR3 is built from 13 residues. Germline CDR1 is SNHLY and CDR2 is FYNNEI. V gave up 4 bases and J gave up 6 bases, with 9 bases separating them. CDR3 in DNA: TGTGCCAGCAGTGGATCAGTCCCCGGGGAGCTGTTTTTT. Protein sequence: CASSGSVPGELFF.

The V call is TRBV13, the J call TRBJ1-3, with D maybe TRBD1 (5 bases). CDR3 length: 18 amino acids. CDR1 and CDR2 from the germline V gene are PRHDT and FYEKMQ (reference sequence). The V end lost 5 bases, the J end lost 3 bases, and 23 bases lay between the germline ends. Written as DNA, the CDR3 is TGTGCCAGCAGCCTTATAAAGGGACGACCTGTAAGTGGAAACACCATATATTTT. It is translated as CASSLIKGRPVSGNTIYF. Supplemented by reference TRBV13 and TRBJ1-3, the full variable domain reads AAGVIQSPRHLIKEKRETATLKCYPIPRHDTVYWYQQGPGQDPQFLISFYEKMQSDKGSIPDRFSAQQFSDYHSELNMSSLELGDSALYFCASSLIKGRPVSGNTIYFGEGSWLTVV.

The rearrangement links TRBV7-2 to TRBJ1-6, with D uncertain. V was clipped by 2 bases and J by 7 bases, with 6 bases between them. Germline loops: CDR1 SGHTA, CDR2 FQGNSA. The CDR3 runs 13 residues. This CDR3 reads CASSLLGNSPLHF. The CDR3 nucleotides read TGTGCCAGCAGCTTATTGGGGAATTCACCCCTCCACTTT.

V gene TRBV28 combines with J gene TRBJ1-5; the D is unclear. Trimming shortened V by 10 bases and J by 0 bases, and 7 bases separated the two germline ends. The CDR3 loop spans 12 amino acids. In germline, CDR1 is MDHEN, CDR2 SYDVKM. In DNA form, the CDR3 reads TGTGCCACTCGGGGTAGCAATCAGCCCCAGCATTTT. As protein: CATRGSNQPQHF. Full variable domain (missing parts from reference TRBV28 and TRBJ1-5): DVKVTQSSRYLVKRTGEKVFLECVQDMDHENMFWYRQDPGLGLRLIYFSYDVKMKEKGDIPEGYSVSREKKERFSLILESASTNQTSMYLCATRGSNQPQHFGDGTRLSIL.

The chain links TRBV9 to TRBJ1-1; D ambiguous. CDR1 and CDR2 from the germline V gene are SGDLS and YYNGEE. The CDR3 runs 14 residues. Trimming left V 1 base short and J 4 bases short, with 11 bases between. CDR3 amino acids: CASSVTHSPTEAFF. The CDR3 DNA sequence: TGTGCCAGCAGCGTAACCCACAGCCCCACTGAAGCTTTCTTT.

The CDR3 bases are TGTGCCAGCAGCAGTAGGGACGGCTCCCAAGAGACCCAGTACTTC. Translating it yields CASSSRDGSQETQYF. J is TRBJ2-5 and V is TRBV5-6; D assignment may be TRBD1 or TRBD2 (5 bases each). V was pared by 4 bases and J by 1 base, with 14 bases between. CDR1 and CDR2 (germline): SGHDT, YYEEEE. The CDR3 length is 15 residues.

V is TRBV28 and J is TRBJ1-4; D is perhaps TRBD1 (5 bases). With 8 bases removed from V and 7 bases from J, the gap between germline ends came to 20 bases. The CDR3 has 15 amino acids. The germline CDR1 and CDR2 sequences are MDHEN and SYDVKM. The CDR3 bases are TGTGCCAGCGAAGGGGTGGTTGTGGGTGTTGAAAAACTGTTTTTT. This codes for CASEGVVVGVEKLFF.

The chain links TRBV30 to TRBJ1-6; weak D call: TRBD1 (6 bases). Trimming took 4 bases from V and 7 from J, leaving 11 bases between them. This CDR3 is 13 amino acids long. Germline loops: CDR1 GTSNPN, CDR2 SVGIG (reference sequence). The CDR3 DNA sequence: TGTGCCTGGATGGGCCAGGGGAATTCACCCCTCCACTTT. Translation: CAWMGQGNSPLHF. Full variable domain (remainder filled in from reference TRBV30 and TRBJ1-6): SQTIHQWPATLVQPVGSPLSLECTVEGTSNPNLYWYRQAAGRGLQLLFYSVGIGQISSEVPQNLSASRPQDRQFILSSKKLLLSDSGFYLCAWMGQGNSPLHFGNGTRLTVT.

The chain recombines TRBV7-9 with TRBJ2-7; D ambiguous. The germline CDR1 and CDR2 sequences are SEHNR and FQNEAQ (reference sequence). The ends were cut back, 1 base at V and 7 bases at J, with 14 bases in the middle. The CDR3 spans 14 residues. The CDR3 here is CASSLVARPREQYF. DNA for the CDR3: TGTGCCAGCAGCTTAGTAGCCCGGCCTCGAGAGCAGTACTTC.

The rearrangement uses TRBV6-6 and TRBJ2-2; TRBD2 is a possible D gene (5 bases). The length of the CDR3 is 14 residues. The ends were cut back, 6 bases at V and 3 bases at J, with 11 bases in the middle. Germline V CDR1 and CDR2: MNHNY, SVGAGI (reference sequence). CDR3 coding DNA: TGTGCCAGCAGCCCCTCGGGGTACACCGGGGAGCTGTTTTTT. Protein product: CASSPSGYTGELFF.

The table lists this clone with a count of one. The chain has TRBV18 and TRBJ2-5, with D perhaps matching TRBD2 (5 bases). This CDR3 contains 13 residues. V gave up 2 bases and J gave up 10 bases, with 14 bases separating them. Germline V gene lookup returns CDR1 KGHSH and CDR2 LQKENI. DNA for the CDR3: TGTGCCAGCTCACCATTGGGCGAGGGTCGCCAGTACTTC. This codes for CASSPLGEGRQYF.

Only one count was recorded for this clone. CDR3 DNA sequence: TGTGCCAGCAGTGGCAGAGATACGCAGTATTTT. This encodes CASSGRDTQYF. V and J are TRBV6-5 and TRBJ2-3; D uncertain. Germline V gene data show CDR1 as MNHEY and CDR2 as SVGAGI. The CDR3 is 11 residues long. Trimming removed 5 bases from V and 5 bases from J, with 5 bases in between.

This sequence joins TRBV7-3 and TRBJ2-2; D gene ambiguous. This CDR3 is built from 13 residues. The V gene's germline CDR1 is SGHTA and CDR2 FQGTGA. V lost 7 bases, J lost 0 bases, and 6 bases lay in between. In nucleotides, the CDR3 is TGTGCCAGCACCCCCACGAACACCGGGGAGCTGTTTTTT. Its protein is CASTPTNTGELFF.

The J gene is TRBJ2-5, the V gene TRBV2; 8 bases fit TRBD2. Per germline, CDR1 SNHLY and CDR2 FYNNEI. Trimming removed 4 bases from V and 5 bases from J; junction bases left unmatched: 6. The CDR3 is 14 residues long. For the CDR3, the DNA is TGTGCCAGCAGTGCCACTAGCGGAGGGGAGACCCAGTACTTC. Its translation: CASSATSGGETQYF.